These 13 T cell receptor beta chains were sequenced from one sample in a study of blood T cell repertoires in COVID-19. The assay was immunoSEQ multiplex PCR, and TCRdb's table has in-frame clones only and misses some. Among 150,000 or so clones listed, roughly 79% were seen once. What was sequenced was peripheral blood. All receptors derive from a human donor with acute or convalescent COVID-19. The donor label of this sample is uncertain.

V is TRBV9 and J is TRBJ1-2; D is unresolved. The CDR3 consists of 13 residues. The germline V and J ends were trimmed by 4 bases and 10 bases, with 17 bases remaining between them. The V gene's germline CDR1 is SGDLS and CDR2 YYNGEE. Here the CDR3 DNA reads TGTGCCAGCAGCCCTGCACGCGGAGATTTCTACACCTTC. Translated, it gives CASSPARGDFYTF.

The gene calls are TRBV3-1 (or the pseudogene TRBV3-2) and TRBJ2-1; D unresolved. The CDR3 extends over 13 amino acids. Germline CDR1 reads LGHDT; CDR2 reads YNNKEL (reference sequence). V was shortened by 3 bases and J by 7 bases, with 10 bases between the two germline ends. In DNA form, the CDR3 reads TGTGCCAGCAGCCAGCCCCTTAGAAATGAGCAGTTCTTC. The encoded protein is CASSQPLRNEQFF.

The chain combines TRBV27 with TRBJ2-5; 9 bases are a match to TRBD2. Germline V gene sequence: CDR1 MNHEY, CDR2 SMNVEV (reference sequence). The J segment lost 6 bases and the V segment lost 6 bases, leaving 20 bases of the junction unmatched. There are 18 residues in the CDR3. In DNA form, the CDR3 reads TGTGCCAGCAGCCAAGGCTCGTCTCAAGCGGGGGGTCAAAAGACCCAGTACTTC. Its translation is CASSQGSSQAGGQKTQYF.

The rearrangement links TRBV7-2 to TRBJ1-1, with a possible D match to TRBD1 (5 bases). V lost 5 bases and J 5 bases, leaving 18 bases between the germline ends. Germline-derived CDR1 and CDR2 are SGHTA and FQGNSA. This CDR3 spans 15 amino acids. The CDR3 DNA reads as TGTGCCAGCAGCCGCGGCTTGGGGGGGTTTACTGAAGCTTTCTTT. It translates to CASSRGLGGFTEAFF.

The rearrangement links TRBV7-8 to TRBJ2-2; 9 bases are shared with TRBD1. The CDR3 length is 13 residues. The junction had 7 bases not matched to a gene; V was cut back by 4 bases and J by 13 bases. Germline lookup yields CDR1 SGHVS and CDR2 FQNEAQ. The CDR3 loop reads CASSYLDRGRLFF. For the CDR3, the DNA is TGTGCCAGCAGCTACTTGGACAGGGGACGGCTGTTTTTT.

The chain links TRBV5-4 to TRBJ2-2, with 8 bases fitting TRBD1. The CDR3 consists of 17 residues. The V segment lost 4 bases and the J segment 1 base; nucleotides outside the gene matches: 9. CDR1 is SGHNT and CDR2 is YYREEE in the germline V gene (reference sequence). CDR3 sequence reads: CASSPFDRGRNTGELFF. CDR3 sequence (DNA): TGTGCCAGCAGCCCATTCGACAGGGGCCGGAACACCGGGGAGCTGTTTTTT.

The CDR3 loop is CASRWTVNTEAFF. In DNA form, the CDR3 reads TGTGCCAGCAGGTGGACAGTGAACACTGAAGCTTTCTTT. V is TRBV2 and J is TRBJ1-1; TRBD1 might be the D (6 bases). Germline lookup yields CDR1 SNHLY and CDR2 FYNNEI. This CDR3 is built from 13 residues. Trimming removed 6 bases at V and 0 bases at J, with 8 bases between.

V gene TRBV6-6 combines with J gene TRBJ2-7, with 8 bases that match TRBD1. With V trimmed by 6 bases and J by 3 bases, 10 bases remained unmatched. Germline CDR1 reads MNHNY; CDR2 reads SVGAGI (reference sequence). This CDR3 has 15 amino acids. The CDR3 protein is CASRPSGTGDYEQYV. The CDR3 DNA is TGTGCCAGCAGACCATCCGGGACAGGAGACTACGAGCAGTACGTC.

The chain uses TRBV11-2 and TRBJ2-3, with a possible D match to TRBD2 (5 bases). Trimming removed 5 bases from V and 4 bases from J, with 16 bases in between. In germline, CDR1 is SGHAT, CDR2 FQNNGV. The CDR3 sequence is 15 residues long. CDR3 sequence (DNA): TGTGCCAGCAGCCAAAACGGACTGCTTCCAGATACGCAGTATTTT. Amino acids: CASSQNGLLPDTQYF.

This chain links TRBV7-8 with TRBJ2-3; maybe TRBD1 (6 bases). This CDR3 has 16 amino acids. Germline V lookup: CDR1 SGHVS, CDR2 FQNEAQ. With 2 bases removed from V and 1 base from J, the gap between germline ends came to 13 bases. The CDR3, as DNA: TGTGCCAGCAGCTTAAAGGGGGATGATGGCACAGATACGCAGTATTTT. It codes for CASSLKGDDGTDTQYF.

The chain joins TRBV3-1 (or the pseudogene TRBV3-2) to TRBJ2-3, with D tentatively TRBD1 (6 bases). The germline CDR1 and CDR2 sequences are LGHDT and YNNKEL (reference sequence). The CDR3 totals 15 residues. V was clipped by 4 bases and J by 0 bases, with 11 bases between them. The CDR3 region is CASSPWGLSTDTQYF. Here the CDR3 DNA reads TGTGCCAGCAGCCCATGGGGGCTTAGCACAGATACGCAGTATTTT.

V gene TRBV5-1 combines with J gene TRBJ2-7; the match to TRBD1 covers 8 bases. Per the germline V gene, CDR1 is SGHRS and CDR2 is YFSETQ. The CDR3 sequence is 15 residues long. After removal of 4 bases from V and 2 bases from J, the junction contained 8 bases not matched to a gene. Written as DNA, the CDR3 is TGCGCCAGCAGCCTGTGGACAGGGAATACCTACGAGCAGTACTTC. Translated: CASSLWTGNTYEQYF.

V is TRBV18 and J is TRBJ2-2; maybe TRBD2 (5 bases). The germline CDR1 and CDR2 sequences are KGHSH and LQKENI. CDR3 length: 17 amino acids. Between the trimmed V and J ends, which lost 6 bases and 2 bases, there was a span of 19 bases. The CDR3 region has the DNA TGTGCCAGCTCTAAATCTTTGCCGGGGTCCAACACCGGGGAGCTGTTTTTT. Protein sequence: CASSKSLPGSNTGELFF.